This T cell receptor beta chain was recovered during a study of cytomegalovirus exposure and HLA in healthy donors. Study-level information: The 95 to 150 validation repertoires used a platform that matched the one used for the approximately 700 first-cohort repertoires, as a later analysis reported. The study, taken as a whole, reports: The authors listed 180 or so TCR beta chains as cytomegalovirus-associated. CMV antigen specificity was confirmed in vitro for a few CMV-associated chains. For cytomegalovirus status, the classifier reportedly gave diagnoses with high specificity and sensitivity.

Germline values: CDR1 SGDLS, CDR2 YYNGEE. The CDR3 loop spans 16 amino acids. Trimming at V came to 3 bases and at J to 4 bases, leaving 8 bases not matched to a gene. Assay used: immunoSEQ multiplex PCR; TCRdb lists only in-frame clones, some missing. Of 150,000 to 200,000 clones listed, roughly 80% are singletons. Comment on this clone: The antigen is not known.

The gene calls are TRBV9 and TRBJ2-1, with TRBD1 matching over 9 bases. Input material: PBMCs. The TCR sequence derives from a woman between 18 and 29 years old in good health and CMV-seropositive. The CDR3 sequence: CASSAPGTGRYNEQFF. The CDR3 nucleotides are TGTGCCAGCAGCGCCCCTGGGACAGGGCGGTACAATGAGCAGTTCTTC.